Presented here are 24 T cell receptor beta chains from one specimen sequenced in a study of T cell changes during pregnancy in multiple sclerosis. Data came from immunoSEQ multiplex PCR; TCRdb stores just in-frame clones and leaves some out. The sample has tens of thousands of clones; about 92% are singletons. This specimen consisted of peripheral blood, obtained in the second trimester of pregnancy. These receptors were taken from a female donor with multiple sclerosis, enrolled in a pregnancy study.

In nucleotides, the CDR3 is TGTGCCAGTAGTAGGACTAGCCGACTTGATGAGCAGTTCTTC. Its translation: CASSRTSRLDEQFF. The chain joins TRBV19 to TRBJ2-1, with TRBD2 identical over 8 bases. CDR1 and CDR2 (germline): LNHDA, SQIVND (reference sequence). The V segment lost 4 bases and the J segment 8 bases; nucleotides outside the gene matches: 7. The CDR3 is 14 amino acids.

This clone was observed a single time. The gene calls are TRBV25-1 and TRBJ1-6, with D hard to call. The CDR3 runs 14 residues. Trimming shortened V by 3 bases and J by 5 bases, and 8 bases separated the two germline ends. CDR1 MGHDK and CDR2 SYGVNS come from the germline V gene. In DNA, the CDR3 is TGTGCCAGCAGTGACCGCCAGGATAATTCACCCCTCCACTTT. Protein product: CASSDRQDNSPLHF.

The count of this clone is one. The V call is TRBV12-5, the J call TRBJ2-2; TRBD2 agrees at 12 bases. The V and J ends lost 1 base and 5 bases, in that order; junction bases with no gene match: 2. The CDR3 runs 16 residues. In germline, CDR1 is LGHNT, CDR2 FRNRAP. CDR3 nucleotides: TGTGCTAGTGGTTTGGGGACTAGCGGGGTTACCGGGGAGCTGTTTTTT. Its translation: CASGLGTSGVTGELFF.

This sequence joins TRBV5-1 and TRBJ2-5, with TRBD2 matching 14 bases. The DNA end favors TRBJ2-7, so the J call may be wrong. CDR3 length: 17 residues. Germline V gives CDR1 SGHRS, CDR2 YFSETQ. In DNA, the CDR3 is TGCGCCAGCAGTCCGGGACTAGCGGGAGTATTTACCTACGAGCAGTACTTC. It codes for CASSPGLAGVFTYEQYF.

The chain couples TRBV28 to TRBJ2-2; TRBD2 is a possible D gene (5 bases). V gave up 5 bases and J gave up 5 bases, with 12 bases separating them. Per the germline V gene, CDR1 is MDHEN and CDR2 is SYDVKM. The CDR3 is 14 amino acids. The CDR3 DNA sequence: TGTGCCAGCAGTCACAAAGGAGGAACCGGGGAGCTGTTTTTT. It specifies CASSHKGGTGELFF. The complete variable domain, with remaining parts taken from reference TRBV28 and TRBJ2-2, reads DVKVTQSSRYLVKRTGEKVFLECVQDMDHENMFWYRQDPGLGLRLIYFSYDVKMKEKGDIPEGYSVSREKKERFSLILESASTNQTSMYLCASSHKGGTGELFFGEGSRLTVL.

This chain links TRBV14 with TRBJ2-7; 10 bases align to TRBD2. The CDR3 loop spans 16 amino acids. V lost 1 base to trimming and J lost 6 bases; unmatched junction nucleotides: 9. Germline CDR1 is SGHDN and CDR2 is FVKESK. The CDR3 DNA sequence: TGTGCCAGCAGCCAAGGAGGTAGCGGGAGGAGGGCCGAGCAGTACTTC. Translation: CASSQGGSGRRAEQYF. Supplemented by reference TRBV14 and TRBJ2-7, the full variable domain reads EAGVTQFPSHSVIEKGQTVTLRCDPISGHDNLYWYRRVMGKEIKFLLHFVKESKQDESGMPNNRFLAERTGGTYSTLKVQPAELEDSGVYFCASSQGGSGRRAEQYFGPGTRLTVT.

V is TRBV25-1 and J is TRBJ2-1; the D is unclear. V lost 5 bases to trimming and J lost 1 base, with 9 bases between them. The CDR3 consists of 14 residues. The V gene's germline CDR1 is MGHDK and CDR2 SYGVNS. Here the CDR3 reads CASSYMSSYNEQFF. The CDR3 DNA sequence: TGTGCCAGCAGTTATATGTCTTCCTACAATGAGCAGTTCTTC.

J is TRBJ2-7 and V is TRBV15; 7 nucleotides line up with TRBD1. J was trimmed by 0 bases and V by 0 bases; bases with no gene match: 11. The CDR3 runs 18 residues. Germline lookup yields CDR1 LNHNV and CDR2 YYDKDF (reference sequence). As DNA, the CDR3 is TGTGCCACCAGCAGAGATAGTGCAGGACAGGCGGCCTCCTACGAGCAGTACTTC. Translation gives CATSRDSAGQAASYEQYF.

This clone occurred a few times. The chain has TRBV28 and TRBJ1-5, with TRBD1 matching 8 bases. The germline V gene encodes CDR1 MDHEN and CDR2 SYDVKM. CDR3 size: 16 residues. The J segment lost 3 bases and the V segment lost 3 bases, leaving 7 bases of the junction unmatched. CDR3 nucleotides: TGTGCCAGCAGTTTCATACGGGACAGGTACAATCAGCCCCAGCATTTT. This encodes CASSFIRDRYNQPQHF.

This clone came up once. The rearrangement uses TRBV13 and TRBJ2-7, with a possible D match to TRBD1 (6 bases). This CDR3 has 17 residues. Trimming pared 5 bases from V and 3 bases from J, leaving 23 bases between. The V gene's germline CDR1 is PRHDT and CDR2 FYEKMQ (reference sequence). Here the CDR3 DNA reads TGTGCCAGCAGCACCGGGACACCCGGGAAGCCTAACTACGAGCAGTACTTC. Translated: CASSTGTPGKPNYEQYF.

This clone was counted a single time. V usage is TRBV4-3 and J usage is TRBJ1-4; weak D call: TRBD1 (6 bases). Per germline, CDR1 LGHNA and CDR2 YSLEER. CDR3 length: 16 residues. V was shortened by 2 bases and J by 5 bases, with 15 bases between the two germline ends. CDR3 region: CASSQTMDSLNEKLFF. Here the CDR3 DNA reads TGCGCCAGCAGCCAAACTATGGACAGCCTAAATGAAAAACTGTTTTTT.

The chain couples TRBV5-1 to TRBJ2-5; no clear D. Per the germline V gene, CDR1 is SGHRS and CDR2 is YFSETQ. The CDR3 length is 13 residues. Trimming removed 3 bases at V and 0 bases at J, with 6 bases between. The CDR3: CASSSLYQETQYF. CDR3 in DNA: TGCGCCAGCAGCTCCCTGTACCAAGAGACCCAGTACTTC.

The CDR3 nucleotides read TGTGCCAGCAGTTTATCCGTAAACTACGAGCAGTACTTC. Residues: CASSLSVNYEQYF. V is TRBV27 and J is TRBJ2-7; D gene unclear. Germline CDR1 is MNHEY and CDR2 is SMNVEV (reference sequence). This CDR3 is built from 13 residues. Trimming removed 0 bases at V and 3 bases at J, with 6 bases between.

CDR3 loop: CASSQDQGQGHNEQFF. CDR3 in DNA: TGTGCCAGCAGCCAAGATCAGGGACAGGGCCACAATGAGCAGTTCTTC. The genes are TRBV4-2 and TRBJ2-1, with 9 bases that match TRBD1. CDR1 and CDR2 from the germline V gene are LGHNA and YNFKEQ. The CDR3 consists of 16 residues. V dropped 0 bases and J dropped 5; count of bases not matched to a gene: 5.

The V gene is TRBV2, the J gene TRBJ2-3; 11 bases are a match to TRBD2. Germline lookup yields CDR1 SNHLY and CDR2 FYNNEI. The ends lost 6 bases at V and 1 base at J; junction bases unmatched: 12. This CDR3 comprises 18 residues. CDR3 in DNA: TGTGCCAGCAGCGAAAGGACTAGCGGGTGGGGGGGCACAGATACGCAGTATTTT. Translating gives CASSERTSGWGGTDTQYF.

The chain recombines TRBV5-1 with TRBJ2-3; TRBD2 might be the D (5 bases). The ends were cut back, 4 bases at V and 4 bases at J, with 13 bases in the middle. CDR3 length: 14 residues. In germline, CDR1 is SGHRS, CDR2 YFSETQ. The CDR3 here is CASSRGGQADTQYF. The CDR3, as DNA: TGCGCCAGCAGCCGAGGAGGTCAGGCAGATACGCAGTATTTT. Full variable domain (outside the CDR3, taken from reference TRBV5-1 and TRBJ2-3): KAGVTQTPRYLIKTRGQQVTLSCSPISGHRSVSWYQQTPGQGLQFLFEYFSETQRNKGNFPGRFSGRQFSNSRSEMNVSTLELGDSALYLCASSRGGQADTQYFGPGTRLTVL.

The rearrangement uses TRBV6-5 and TRBJ1-2; TRBD1 might be the D (6 bases). V lost 4 bases and J lost 4, with 19 bases in between. The CDR3 contains 16 residues. From germline, CDR1 is MNHEY and CDR2 SVGAGI. CDR3 nucleotides: TGTGCCAGCAGTTCCCCACCCTCAACAGGGACCTATGGCTACACCTTC. Translated, it gives CASSSPPSTGTYGYTF.

This clone was recorded only once. J is TRBJ1-6 and V is TRBV4-2; D unclear. The CDR3 is 14 amino acids. Germline V gene sequence: CDR1 LGHNA, CDR2 YNFKEQ. The V gene lost 0 bases and the J gene lost 9 bases, with 9 bases spanning the gap. The CDR3 loop reads CASSQDGTASPLHF. Here the CDR3 DNA reads TGTGCCAGCAGCCAAGATGGAACAGCTTCACCCCTCCACTTT.

The chain is built from TRBV7-9 and TRBJ2-1, with 9 positions matching TRBD2. Germline loops: CDR1 SEHNR, CDR2 FQNEAQ (reference sequence). This CDR3 comprises 15 residues. J gave up 4 bases and V 3 bases, and 4 bases lay outside the gene matches. This CDR3 is CASSLLTSGYNEQFF. In DNA, the CDR3 is TGTGCCAGCAGCTTGTTGACTAGCGGTTACAATGAGCAGTTCTTC.

The chain employs TRBV20-1 and TRBJ2-4; 7 nucleotides align to TRBD1. CDR1 is DFQATT, CDR2 SNEGSKA, per germline (reference sequence). J was trimmed by 8 bases and V by 5 bases; bases with no gene match: 3. The CDR3 runs to 11 residues. The CDR3 region is CSADRDDIQYF. CDR3 nucleotides: TGCAGTGCTGACAGGGATGACATTCAGTACTTC.

The J gene is TRBJ2-1, the V gene TRBV7-2; the D is unclear. The CDR3 is 14 amino acids. Trimming removed 3 bases at V and 0 bases at J, with 6 bases between. From germline, CDR1 is SGHTA and CDR2 FQGNSA. CDR3 nucleotide sequence: TGTGCCAGCAGCTTTCTTAGCTCCTACAATGAGCAGTTCTTC. This translates into CASSFLSSYNEQFF.

The rearrangement uses TRBV7-9 and TRBJ2-6, with D possibly being TRBD2 (6 bases). Trimming stripped 4 bases from V and 0 bases from J, with 13 bases between. CDR3 size: 17 residues. Germline V gives CDR1 SEHNR, CDR2 FQNEAQ (reference sequence). In DNA, the CDR3 is TGTGCCAGCAGCTGGGGAGGACAAACCTCTGGGGCCAACGTCCTGACTTTC. Translating gives CASSWGGQTSGANVLTF.

Only a few counts were recorded for this clone. V is TRBV5-6 and J is TRBJ2-7, with no clear D. CDR1 is SGHDT and CDR2 is YYEEEE in the germline V gene. CDR3 size: 16 residues. Between the trimmed V and J ends, which lost 1 base and 1 base, there was a span of 15 bases. In DNA form, the CDR3 reads TGTGCCAGCAGCTTGCGTGGGCAACGATTTTCCTACGAGCAGTACTTC. It translates to CASSLRGQRFSYEQYF.

This chain links TRBV19 with TRBJ2-5, with D unresolved. Trimming cost V 4 bases and J 4 bases, with 4 bases left between them. The CDR3 runs to 11 residues. Germline V lookup: CDR1 LNHDA, CDR2 SQIVND (reference sequence). The CDR3 region has the DNA TGTGCCAGTAGTACCGGAGAGACCCAGTACTTC. Protein product: CASSTGETQYF. The entire variable domain, with the rest obtained from reference TRBV19 and TRBJ2-5, is as follows: DGGITQSPKYLFRKEGQNVTLSCEQNLNHDAMYWYRQDPGQGLRLIYYSQIVNDFQKGDIAEGYSVSREKKESFPLTVTSAQKNPTAFYLCASSTGETQYFGPGTRLLVL.